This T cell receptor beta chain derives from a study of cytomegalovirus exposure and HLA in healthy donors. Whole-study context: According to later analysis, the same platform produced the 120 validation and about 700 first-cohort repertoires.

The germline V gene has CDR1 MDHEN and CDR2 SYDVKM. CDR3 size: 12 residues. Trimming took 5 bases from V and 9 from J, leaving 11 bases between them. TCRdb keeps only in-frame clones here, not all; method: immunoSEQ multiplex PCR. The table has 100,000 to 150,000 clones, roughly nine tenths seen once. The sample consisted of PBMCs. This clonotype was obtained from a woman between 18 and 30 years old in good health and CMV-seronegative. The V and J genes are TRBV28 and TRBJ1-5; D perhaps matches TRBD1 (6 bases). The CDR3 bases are TGTGCCAGCAGTGGGACACTGGGGCCCCAGCATTTT. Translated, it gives CASSGTLGPQHF.